These T cell receptor beta chains were read from a single sample in a study of blood T cells in healthy people across ages. MiXCR was run by TCRdb on the 5' RACE reads, yielding one entry per CDR3 protein. The table records around 900,000 distinct CDR3 sequences, about 28% of them present only once. The sequencing input was blood. Every receptor here comes from a woman aged 80 or over in good health. Each CDR3 is given with its conserved first and last residue. The D gene is left open where the match is weak. Size values are once, few and many counts, or a class for expanded clones, and some rows have none.

cdr3_nt	cdr3_aa	v_call	j_call	d_call	clone_size
TGTGCCAGCAGCCTTGGTGGCGGGGGGAGAGCAGATGCGCAGTATTTT	CASSLGGGGRADAQYF	TRBV12-3/TRBV12-4	TRBJ2-3	TRBD2	few
TGTGCCAGCAGCTTGGGCTGGAACACAGATACGCAGTATTTT	CASSLGWNTDTQYF	TRBV5-4	TRBJ2-3	-	many
TGTGCCAGCAGTGACACCGCCGGGACGGGGAACACTGAAGCTTTCTTT	CASSDTAGTGNTEAFF	TRBV6-2/TRBV6-3	TRBJ1-1	-	-
TGCCTTTTGAACAGGTACTCCTACGAGCAGTACTTC	CLLNRYSYEQYF	TRBV29-1	TRBJ2-7	-	many
TGTGCCAGCAGCCTAGACATAAAAGAGACCCAGTACTTC	CASSLDIKETQYF	TRBV7-2	TRBJ2-5	-	many
TGTGCCAGCAGTAAACTAGCGGGGCAATACAATGAGCAGTTCTTC	CASSKLAGQYNEQFF	TRBV2	TRBJ2-1	TRBD2	many
TGTGCCAGCAGTGAACCCGATAACCAGTACTTC	CASSEPDNQYF	TRBV6-1	TRBJ2-7	-	-
TGTGCCACCAGTGATTTCGGGGGCGCGACAGATACGCAGTATTTT	CATSDFGGATDTQYF	TRBV24-1	TRBJ2-3	-	many
TGTGCCGGCAGCTTAGGGATATACGACTGGGGGCCCGGTGAGCAGTTCTTC	CAGSLGIYDWGPGEQFF	TRBV11-2	TRBJ2-1	-	-
TGTGCCAGCAGCCCTCAGGGGCCGCATTCGCTCACCGGGGAGCTGTTTTTT	CASSPQGPHSLTGELFF	TRBV7-2	TRBJ2-2	-	-
TGCAGTGCTAGAGATCTGGTAGCAACTAATGAAAAACTGTTTTTT	CSARDLVATNEKLFF	TRBV20-1	TRBJ1-4	-	-
TGCGCCAGCAGTGCAGGGACAGAACCCGTCAGAGAGACCCAGTACTTC	CASSAGTEPVRETQYF	TRBV10-2	TRBJ2-5	TRBD1	many
TGTGCCAGCAGCTTTTCTAGCGGGGGCTACGAGCAGTACTTC	CASSFSSGGYEQYF	TRBV5-6	TRBJ2-7	TRBD2	many
TGTGCCGGCTCACCACCCAGGAATACGCAGTATTTT	CAGSPPRNTQYF	TRBV18	TRBJ2-3	-	-
TGTGCCAGCAGCTTAGCTTTGACGGTTCTAGGATATGGCTACACCTTC	CASSLALTVLGYGYTF	TRBV7-2	TRBJ1-2	-	many
TGCAGTGCTAGAGAACCAGGTTCCAATCAGCCCCAGCATTTT	CSAREPGSNQPQHF	TRBV20-1	TRBJ1-5	-	many
TGTGCCAGCAGCGCACCGGGGGCGCTAGCGGATACGCAGTATTTT	CASSAPGALADTQYF	TRBV9	TRBJ2-3	-	many
TGTGCCAGCAGTTTATCAGGGACAGGGGTTGGCACTGAAGCTTTCTTT	CASSLSGTGVGTEAFF	TRBV27	TRBJ1-1	TRBD1	-
TGTGCCAGCAGCCCCCGGACAGACCTAGCCCACGAGCAGTACTTC	CASSPRTDLAHEQYF	TRBV7-9	TRBJ2-7	-	many
TGTGCCAGCGGATCAGTAGGGAGGCTTGGACTAGCAAGGGGGTCCCAGTACTTC	CASGSVGRLGLARGSQYF	TRBV6-2/TRBV6-3	TRBJ2-5	TRBD2	-
TGTGCCAATTCGTCCGGGCCCTCTTCTGGAAACACCATATATTTT	CANSSGPSSGNTIYF	TRBV18	TRBJ1-3	-	-
TGTGCCAGCAGCCAAGGGGTCGGGGAGCTGTTTTTT	CASSQGVGELFF	TRBV3-1	TRBJ2-2	-	-
TGCGCCAGCAGCTTGGAGGCCAGGGAGCTTTTGGGCTACACCTTC	CASSLEARELLGYTF	TRBV5-1	TRBJ1-2	-	many
TGCAGTGCTAGAGATCCCGGGACAGGGATTAATGAGCTGTTCTTC	CSARDPGTGINELFF	TRBV20-1	TRBJ2-1	TRBD1	few
TGTGCCACCAGTGATTCCGGGACAGGGACCCCGGATACGCAGTATTTT	CATSDSGTGTPDTQYF	TRBV24-1	TRBJ2-3	TRBD1	many
TGTGCCAGCAGTCCCCGGGATATCCAGCCCCAGCATTTT	CASSPRDIQPQHF	TRBV6-1	TRBJ1-5	-	many
TGTGCCAGCAGTCCCGATTGGGGAGGGGCTTTCTTT	CASSPDWGGAFF	TRBV12-3/TRBV12-4	TRBJ1-1	-	many
TGTGCCAGCAGCTTGGTACGGCAGGGGGAGCATACGCAGTATTTT	CASSLVRQGEHTQYF	TRBV5-5	TRBJ2-3	TRBD1	many
TGTGCCAGCAGTTATTGGACAGGGAGGGTTAATTCACCCCTCCACTTT	CASSYWTGRVNSPLHF	TRBV6-2/TRBV6-3	TRBJ1-6	TRBD1	-
TGCGCCAGCAGCATGACAGGGGACAATGAAAAACTGTTTTTT	CASSMTGDNEKLFF	TRBV5-1	TRBJ1-4	TRBD1	few
TGCAGTGCTAAGACGACTAGCGGGGGGTACAATGAGCAGTTCTTC	CSAKTTSGGYNEQFF	TRBV20-1	TRBJ2-1	TRBD2	-
TGCAGCGTTGGTGGACAGGGAGTCGAGCAGTACTTC	CSVGGQGVEQYF	TRBV29-1	TRBJ2-7	TRBD1	few
TGTGCCTGGGTGGGTGTGGTTAAGGACAGGGTGACCCAGTACTTC	CAWVGVVKDRVTQYF	TRBV30	TRBJ2-5	TRBD1	-
TGCGCCAGCAGTAGTGGGAATCCTAATGAGCAGTTCTTC	CASSSGNPNEQFF	TRBV10-2	TRBJ2-1	-	-
TGCAGTGCTAGAGGACAGGGGTCCCCCTATGGCTACACCTTC	CSARGQGSPYGYTF	TRBV20-1	TRBJ1-2	TRBD1	-
TGTGCCAGCAGCTTGTCGGGGACTAGCGGGGGGGCCCATGAGCAGTTCTTC	CASSLSGTSGGAHEQFF	TRBV7-2	TRBJ2-1	TRBD2	many
TGCAGTGCTAGAGAGGAACTAGCCAAAAACATTCAGTACTTC	CSAREELAKNIQYF	TRBV20-1	TRBJ2-4	-	-
TGCAGTGCTAGGAAACAAAGCTCCTATAATTCACCCCTCCACTTT	CSARKQSSYNSPLHF	TRBV20-1	TRBJ1-6	-	many
TGTGCCAGCAGCCCCAGCTCGGGGATCACTGAAGCTTTCTTT	CASSPSSGITEAFF	TRBV3-1	TRBJ1-1	-	-
TGTGCCAGTAGTAGACAGGACAGGCACTCTGGGGCCAACGTCCTGACTTTC	CASSRQDRHSGANVLTF	TRBV19	TRBJ2-6	TRBD1	-
TGTGCCAGCTATAAGGGGAACTATGGCTACACCTTC	CASYKGNYGYTF	TRBV7-2	TRBJ1-2	-	-
TGCGCCAGCAGCGGGGGTAGCTCCTACGAGCAGTACTTC	CASSGGSSYEQYF	TRBV5-1	TRBJ2-7	-	many
TGTGCCAGCAGCAGGCTCAGGACAGCCTACGAGCAGTACTTC	CASSRLRTAYEQYF	TRBV5-6	TRBJ2-7	-	few
TGTGCCAGCAGTTTAAGGGCTCTGAACACTGAAGCTTTCTTT	CASSLRALNTEAFF	TRBV12-3/TRBV12-4	TRBJ1-1	-	many
TGCAGTGCTAGAGATCAGCTGGGCTATGGCTACACCTTC	CSARDQLGYGYTF	TRBV20-1	TRBJ1-2	-	many
TGCGCCAGCAGCGGGGGACAGGGAGAAGTAGGCGAGCAGTACTTC	CASSGGQGEVGEQYF	TRBV5-1	TRBJ2-7	TRBD1	many
TGTGCCAGCAGCCTAAGCGGCGGGGGCTATATCACAGATACGCAGTATTTT	CASSLSGGGYITDTQYF	TRBV27	TRBJ2-3	-	many